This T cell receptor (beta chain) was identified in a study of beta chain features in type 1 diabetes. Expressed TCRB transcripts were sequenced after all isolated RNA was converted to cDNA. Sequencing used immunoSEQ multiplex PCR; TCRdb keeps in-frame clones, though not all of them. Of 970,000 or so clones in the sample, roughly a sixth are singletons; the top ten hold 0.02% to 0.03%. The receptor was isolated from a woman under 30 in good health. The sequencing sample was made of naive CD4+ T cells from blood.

CDR3 residues: CASSFRDRGEDGYTF. In DNA, the CDR3 is TGCGCCAGCAGCTTCCGGGACAGGGGAGAGGATGGCTACACCTTC. The chain couples TRBV5-1 to TRBJ1-2; 10 bases fit TRBD1. The trim removed 2 bases at V and 6 bases at J, leaving 7 bases unmatched. This CDR3 spans 15 amino acids. Germline CDR1 SGHRS, CDR2 YFSETQ.